Shown below are 31 T cell receptor beta chains from a single sample sequenced in a study of identical twins. TCRdb fed the 5' RACE reads into MiXCR, producing one record per CDR3 protein. The sample includes about 200,000 distinct CDR3 sequences, 6% to 9% of them seen just once. These same records also appear under a second study, on yellow fever vaccine responses in identical twins.

The sequenced material came from memory (CD45RO+) T cells sorted from blood. The receptors originated from a woman between 18 and 29 years old in good health.

At least ten counts were recorded for this clonotype. The chain couples TRBV25-1 to TRBJ2-3; 8 bases match TRBD1. Trimming at V came to 3 bases and at J to 3 bases, leaving 20 bases not matched to a gene. Germline V gene sequence: CDR1 MGHDK, CDR2 SYGVNS. CDR3 length: 20 residues. This CDR3 reads CASSDTVTGVRRRGTDTQYF. CDR3 nucleotide sequence: TGTGCCAGCAGTGACACGGTGACAGGGGTGAGACGTAGAGGGACAGATACGCAGTATTTT.

In the case of this clonotype: Being one base from a much bigger clone, this may be a read error. V and J are TRBV5-1 and TRBJ2-1; the D is unclear. There are 17 residues in the CDR3. The germline V gene encodes CDR1 SGHRS and CDR2 YFSETQ. CDR3 DNA: TGCGCCAGCAGCTTGTCAGTCTCCCTGAGCTCCTACAGTGAGCAGTTCTTC. Encoded protein: CASSLSVSLSSYSEQFF.

This sequence joins TRBV7-2 and TRBJ1-5; D gene ambiguous. There are 16 residues in the CDR3. With 4 bases removed from V and 7 bases from J, the gap between germline ends came to 20 bases. Germline-derived CDR1 and CDR2 are SGHTA and FQGNSA. The CDR3 loop is CASSSSSGIGEQPQHF. CDR3 coding DNA: TGTGCCAGCAGCTCCTCAAGCGGGATCGGTGAACAGCCCCAGCATTTT.

V usage is TRBV7-2 and J usage is TRBJ2-7, with D possibly TRBD1 on 7 matching bases. The CDR3 runs to 14 residues. The V gene's germline CDR1 is SGHTA and CDR2 FQGNSA. V dropped 5 bases and J dropped 3 bases, with 14 bases sitting between them. The CDR3 sequence is CASSVQGGSYEQYF. The CDR3, as DNA: TGTGCCAGCAGCGTTCAGGGGGGTAGCTACGAGCAGTACTTC.

This clonotype is a singleton in its sample. The chain is built from TRBV19 and TRBJ2-7, with D possibly matching TRBD1 (5 bases). CDR3 size: 14 residues. Germline-derived CDR1 and CDR2 are LNHDA and SQIVND (reference sequence). Trimming removed 5 bases from V and 3 bases from J, with 14 bases in between. The CDR3: CASSRFGQGYEQYF. The DNA for the CDR3 is TGTGCCAGTAGTCGCTTTGGGCAGGGCTACGAGCAGTACTTC.

This rearrangement joins TRBV11-2 to TRBJ2-5; 8 bases are a match to TRBD2. Losses at the gene ends were 5 bases for V and 5 bases for J; bases not matched to a gene: 13. CDR3 length: 16 amino acids. The germline gives CDR1 SGHAT, CDR2 FQNNGV. CDR3 amino acids: CASSRASGSQGETQYF. In nucleotides, the CDR3 is TGTGCCAGCAGCCGGGCCAGCGGGAGTCAGGGGGAGACCCAGTACTTC.

This clonotype has ten or more counts. This rearrangement joins TRBV15 to TRBJ2-7; 13 bases line up with TRBD2. This CDR3 spans 18 amino acids. V trimming: 0 bases; J trimming: 5 bases; junction bases outside the gene matches: 10. Germline V gene sequence: CDR1 LNHNV, CDR2 YYDKDF (reference sequence). The CDR3 protein is CATSREPGLAGWGNEQYF. The CDR3 DNA sequence: TGTGCCACCAGCAGAGAACCGGGACTAGCGGGATGGGGAAACGAGCAGTACTTC.

The chain employs TRBV5-1 and TRBJ2-7, with D unresolved. Germline loops: CDR1 SGHRS, CDR2 YFSETQ. The CDR3 is 14 amino acids. V was cut by 2 bases and J by 2 bases, with 11 bases left in between. As DNA, the CDR3 is TGCGCCAGCAGCTTTCCAGGTTCGGCCTACGAGCAGTACTTC. Its translation is CASSFPGSAYEQYF.

This rearrangement joins TRBV12-3 or TRBV12-4 to TRBJ1-2; D is unresolved. V was cut by 6 bases and J by 9 bases, with 14 bases left in between. CDR3 size: 12 residues. CDR3 residues: CASREAELRYTF. The CDR3 nucleotides are TGTGCCAGCAGAGAGGCAGAACTCCGCTACACCTTC.

This chain links TRBV20-1 with TRBJ2-1, with TRBD2 identical over 11 bases. V gave up 5 bases and J gave up 6 bases; unmatched junction bases: 6. Germline-derived CDR1 and CDR2 are DFQATT and SNEGSKA (reference sequence). The CDR3 has 14 residues. CDR3 loop: CSALLAGVGNEQFF. CDR3 coding DNA: TGCAGTGCTTTACTAGCGGGAGTCGGCAATGAGCAGTTCTTC.

This clonotype was observed many times. As DNA, the CDR3 is TGTGCCAGCAGCGACCAGACAGGGCCTCAGCCCCAGCATTTT. Amino acids: CASSDQTGPQPQHF. J is TRBJ1-5 and V is TRBV12-3 or TRBV12-4, with TRBD1 matching over 7 bases. J was trimmed by 6 bases and V by 6 bases; bases with no gene match: 8. This CDR3 has 14 residues.

This clonotype was picked up many times. This sequence joins TRBV7-2 and TRBJ2-7; 8 bases map to TRBD2. CDR3 length equals 16 residues. Trimming took 6 bases from V and 7 from J; bases not matched to a gene: 17. The germline gives CDR1 SGHTA, CDR2 FQGNSA. The CDR3 reads CASSSLAGIVPREQYF. DNA of the CDR3: TGTGCCAGCAGTTCCTTAGCGGGGATAGTTCCGAGGGAGCAGTACTTC.

This chain connects TRBV6-4 to TRBJ2-1; D unclear. Germline-derived CDR1 and CDR2 are MRHNA and SNTAGT. Trimming pared 0 bases from V and 10 bases from J, leaving 13 bases between. CDR3 length equals 14 residues. The CDR3 nucleotides read TGTGCCAGCAGTGACTCGAGCAGGTCCCGGGAGCAGTTCTTC. Protein sequence: CASSDSSRSREQFF.

This clonotype was seen at least ten times. This chain uses TRBV5-1 with TRBJ2-5; TRBD1 matches 8 bases. Germline V gives CDR1 SGHRS, CDR2 YFSETQ. This CDR3 is built from 14 residues. Trimming removed 5 bases from V and 4 bases from J; junction bases left unmatched: 7. The CDR3 nucleotides are TGCGCCAGCAGACCAGGGGGCGGGATAGAGACCCAGTACTTC. Amino acid sequence: CASRPGGGIETQYF.

This clonotype came up many times. This chain joins TRBV6-2 or TRBV6-3 and TRBJ2-6; 7 bases match TRBD2. J was trimmed by 1 base and V by 4 bases; bases with no gene match: 4. The CDR3 sequence is 16 residues long. Germline V gene lookup returns CDR1 MNHEY and CDR2 SVGEGT. The CDR3 region is CASSSAGVSGANVLTF. Written as DNA, the CDR3 is TGTGCCAGCAGTTCCGCGGGGGTTTCTGGGGCCAACGTCCTGACTTTC.

In its sample, this clonotype was seen many times. This chain joins TRBV6-2 or TRBV6-3 and TRBJ1-1, with D perhaps matching TRBD1 (5 bases). CDR3 size: 13 residues. Per the germline V gene, CDR1 is MNHEY and CDR2 is SVGEGT. CDR3 loop: CTAGLLPSTEAFF. The CDR3 DNA sequence: TGTACCGCGGGGCTGCTACCGAGCACTGAAGCTTTCTTT.

This clonotype was detected only once. A much larger clone is a single base away; this may be a read error. The V call is TRBV29-1, the J call TRBJ1-4; 8 bases fit TRBD1. Germline V gives CDR1 SQVTM, CDR2 ANQGSEA. The CDR3 loop spans 13 amino acids. The CDR3 loop reads CGVSQGANEKLFF. CDR3 sequence (DNA): TGCGGCGTATCACAGGGGGCTAATGAAAAACTGTTTTTT.

There are a few counts of this clonotype. This rearrangement joins TRBV14 to TRBJ2-5; D gene ambiguous. Germline V CDR1 and CDR2: SGHDN, FVKESK. This CDR3 spans 14 amino acids. The germline V and J ends were trimmed by 4 bases and 5 bases, with 14 bases remaining between them. The CDR3 DNA reads as TGTGCCAGCAGCCCGGGCCTCATGGGGGAGACCCAGTACTTC. It translates to CASSPGLMGETQYF.

The chain has TRBV6-5 and TRBJ1-1; TRBD1 aligns across 7 bases. Germline V gene sequence: CDR1 MNHEY, CDR2 SVGAGI. The CDR3 consists of 14 residues. The V gene end was trimmed by 3 bases and the J gene end by 7 bases; junction bases not matched to a gene: 8. This chain's CDR3 is CASSYLRGRGEAFF. The CDR3 nucleotides read TGTGCCAGCAGTTATCTAAGGGGGCGAGGTGAAGCTTTCTTT.

This clonotype appeared many times. The rearrangement links TRBV4-2 to TRBJ2-2, with D unclear. Germline-derived CDR1 and CDR2 are LGHNA and YNFKEQ. V lost 6 bases, J lost 6 bases, and 14 bases lay in between. CDR3 length: 14 residues. The DNA of the CDR3 is TGTGCCAGCAGACCTCCTAATTTGCCCGGGGAGCTGTTTTTT. It specifies CASRPPNLPGELFF.

This clonotype came up many times. The chain links TRBV20-1 to TRBJ1-1; no reliable D call. Trimming shortened V by 4 bases and J by 0 bases, and 9 bases separated the two germline ends. The CDR3 spans 13 residues. The germline gives CDR1 DFQATT, CDR2 SNEGSKA (reference sequence). CDR3 sequence: CSAKIPVNTEAFF. CDR3 in DNA: TGCAGTGCTAAGATCCCGGTGAACACTGAAGCTTTCTTT.

This clonotype was picked up many times. This chain uses TRBV7-8 with TRBJ2-1, with D possibly TRBD2 on 6 matching bases. CDR3 size: 11 residues. With 5 bases removed from V and 15 bases from J, the gap between germline ends came to 14 bases. Germline assignment: CDR1 SGHVS and CDR2 FQNEAQ. The CDR3 bases are TGTGCCAGCAGCCCGAATAGGAGGGTGTTCTTC. This gives the protein CASSPNRRVFF.

The gene calls are TRBV19 and TRBJ2-7; D perhaps matches TRBD1 (6 bases). The CDR3 covers 14 residues. Germline V gene sequence: CDR1 LNHDA, CDR2 SQIVND (reference sequence). Between the trimmed V and J ends, which lost 5 bases and 2 bases, there was a span of 13 bases. In DNA, the CDR3 is TGTGCCAGTAGTTTTGCAGGGGTTCCCTACGAGCAGTACTTC. It is translated as CASSFAGVPYEQYF.

This clonotype was detected a few times. The V call is TRBV16, the J call TRBJ2-1, with TRBD2 as a possible D gene (5 bases). Trimming removed 1 base at V and 5 bases at J, with 9 bases between. Germline-derived CDR1 and CDR2 are KGHSY and FQNENV. This CDR3 contains 14 residues. The CDR3 nucleotides read TGTGCCAGCAGCCAATTAGCCGGGGACAATGAGCAGTTCTTC. Encoded protein: CASSQLAGDNEQFF.

This clonotype was seen repeatedly, ten times or more. This chain uses TRBV5-1 with TRBJ2-7; D remains unclear. CDR1 and CDR2 (germline): SGHRS, YFSETQ. This CDR3 contains 15 residues. V lost 4 bases and J lost 0, with 14 bases in between. This chain's CDR3 is CASSLLDSTSYEQYF. In DNA form, the CDR3 reads TGCGCCAGCAGCCTGCTGGATAGCACCTCCTACGAGCAGTACTTC.

This clonotype occurred many times. The V call is TRBV5-1, the J call TRBJ1-1; 7 nucleotides line up with TRBD1. CDR1 is SGHRS and CDR2 is YFSETQ in the germline V gene. This CDR3 is built from 14 residues. With V trimmed by 5 bases and J by 6 bases, 10 bases remained unmatched. CDR3 DNA sequence: TGCGCCAGCAGGGGAAAGACAGGGTCACCTGAAGCTTTCTTT. This encodes CASRGKTGSPEAFF.

This clonotype was recorded many times. The chain's CDR3 is CAIRGDNLNNEQFF. The DNA of the CDR3 is TGTGCCATCAGGGGGGATAACTTAAACAATGAGCAGTTCTTC. The chain carries TRBV10-3 and TRBJ2-1; either TRBD1 or TRBD2 may fit D (5 bases each). The CDR3 loop spans 14 amino acids. Between the trimmed V and J ends, which lost 6 bases and 5 bases, there was a span of 14 bases. Per germline, CDR1 ENHRY and CDR2 SYGVKD.

At least ten counts were recorded for this clonotype. The junction departs from germline at one end; a sequencing error may be responsible. V and J are TRBV5-1 and TRBJ2-7; D is ambiguous. This CDR3 region has 14 residues. Germline V CDR1 and CDR2: SGHRS, YFSETQ. The CDR3 nucleotides read TGCGCCAGCAGTTTGGTAGGCTCCCTCTACGAGCAGTACTTC. Its protein is CASSLVGSLYEQYF.

Many counts were recorded for this clonotype. This chain connects TRBV7-9 to TRBJ2-7; D not certain. With 1 base removed from V and 2 bases from J, the gap between germline ends came to 9 bases. The CDR3 length is 14 residues. Germline lookup yields CDR1 SEHNR and CDR2 FQNEAQ (reference sequence). The CDR3 loop reads CASSLGGTAYEQYF. In nucleotides, the CDR3 is TGTGCCAGCAGCTTAGGGGGTACAGCCTACGAGCAGTACTTC.

A few counts support this clonotype. This chain joins TRBV5-5 and TRBJ2-5; D call uncertain. The CDR3 sequence is 18 residues long. Trimming took 2 bases from V and 3 from J, leaving 23 bases between them. Germline V gives CDR1 SGHKS, CDR2 YYEKEE (reference sequence). CDR3: CASSFFPGLLGLKETQYF. The CDR3, as DNA: TGTGCCAGCAGCTTCTTCCCGGGCCTCCTGGGGTTAAAAGAGACCCAGTACTTC.

This clonotype was seen ten or more times. The chain joins TRBV12-3 or TRBV12-4 to TRBJ2-7, with unresolved D. V was cut by 3 bases and J by 7 bases, with 7 bases left in between. The CDR3 runs 11 residues. DNA for the CDR3: TGTGCCAGCAGTTTGGGTAATGAGCAGTACTTC. Protein sequence: CASSLGNEQYF.